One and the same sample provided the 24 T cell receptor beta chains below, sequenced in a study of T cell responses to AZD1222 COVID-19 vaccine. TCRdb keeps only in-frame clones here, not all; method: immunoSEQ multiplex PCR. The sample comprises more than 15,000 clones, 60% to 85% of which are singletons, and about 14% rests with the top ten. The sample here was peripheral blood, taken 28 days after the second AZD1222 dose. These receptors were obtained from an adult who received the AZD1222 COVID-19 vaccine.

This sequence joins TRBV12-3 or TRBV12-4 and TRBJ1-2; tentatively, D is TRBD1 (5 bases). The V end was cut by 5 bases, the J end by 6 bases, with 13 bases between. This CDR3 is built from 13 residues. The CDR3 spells CASSEGRYNGYTF. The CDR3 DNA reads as TGTGCCAGCAGTGAGGGACGATATAATGGCTACACCTTC.

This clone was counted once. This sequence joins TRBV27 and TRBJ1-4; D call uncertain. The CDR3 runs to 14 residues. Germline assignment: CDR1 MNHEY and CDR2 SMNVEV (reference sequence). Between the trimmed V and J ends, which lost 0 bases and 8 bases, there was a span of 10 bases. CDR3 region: CASSLSITGEKLFF. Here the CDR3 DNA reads TGTGCCAGCAGTTTATCTATCACTGGCGAAAAACTGTTTTTT.

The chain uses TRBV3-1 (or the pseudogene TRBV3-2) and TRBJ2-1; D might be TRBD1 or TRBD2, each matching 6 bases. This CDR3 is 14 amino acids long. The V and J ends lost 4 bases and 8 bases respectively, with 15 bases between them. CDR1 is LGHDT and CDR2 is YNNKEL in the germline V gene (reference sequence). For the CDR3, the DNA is TGTGCCAGCAGCCCGAGGACGGGGGCGGATGAGCAGTTCTTC. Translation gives CASSPRTGADEQFF.

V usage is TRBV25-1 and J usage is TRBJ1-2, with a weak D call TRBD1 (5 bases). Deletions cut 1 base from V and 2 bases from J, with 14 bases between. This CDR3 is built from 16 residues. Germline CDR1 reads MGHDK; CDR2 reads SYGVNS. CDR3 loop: CASSESPGQTNYGYTF. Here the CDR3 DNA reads TGTGCCAGCAGTGAATCTCCGGGGCAAACCAACTATGGCTACACCTTC.

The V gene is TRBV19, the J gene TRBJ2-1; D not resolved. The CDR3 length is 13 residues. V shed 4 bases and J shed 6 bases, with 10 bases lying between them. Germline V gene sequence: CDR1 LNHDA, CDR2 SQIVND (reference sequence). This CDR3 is CASSKSPLNEQFF. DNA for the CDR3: TGTGCCAGTAGTAAGTCGCCCCTCAATGAGCAGTTCTTC.

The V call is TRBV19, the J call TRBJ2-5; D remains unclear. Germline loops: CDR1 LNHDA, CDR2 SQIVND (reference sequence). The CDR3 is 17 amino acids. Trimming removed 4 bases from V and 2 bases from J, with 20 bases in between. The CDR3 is CASSRYHDTRGQETQYF. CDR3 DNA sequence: TGTGCCAGTAGTAGATATCATGACACCCGTGGGCAAGAGACCCAGTACTTC.

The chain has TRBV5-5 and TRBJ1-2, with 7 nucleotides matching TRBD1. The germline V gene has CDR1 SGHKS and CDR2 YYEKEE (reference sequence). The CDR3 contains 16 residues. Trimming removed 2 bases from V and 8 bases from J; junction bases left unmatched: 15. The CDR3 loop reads CASSFRDSTKSGGYTF. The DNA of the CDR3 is TGTGCCAGCAGCTTCAGGGACAGCACCAAATCGGGAGGCTACACCTTC.

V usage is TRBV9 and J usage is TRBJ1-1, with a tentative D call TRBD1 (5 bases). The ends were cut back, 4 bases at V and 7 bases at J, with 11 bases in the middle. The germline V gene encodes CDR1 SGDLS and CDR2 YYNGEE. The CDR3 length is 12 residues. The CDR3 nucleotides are TGTGCCAGCAGCCCCTCACAGGTTGAAGCTTTCTTT. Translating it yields CASSPSQVEAFF.

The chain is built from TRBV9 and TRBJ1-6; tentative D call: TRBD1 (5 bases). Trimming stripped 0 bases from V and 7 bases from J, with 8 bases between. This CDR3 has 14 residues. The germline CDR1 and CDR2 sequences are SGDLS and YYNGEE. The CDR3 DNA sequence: TGTGCCAGCAGCGTAGTGGCAGGGAATTCACCCCTCCACTTT. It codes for CASSVVAGNSPLHF.

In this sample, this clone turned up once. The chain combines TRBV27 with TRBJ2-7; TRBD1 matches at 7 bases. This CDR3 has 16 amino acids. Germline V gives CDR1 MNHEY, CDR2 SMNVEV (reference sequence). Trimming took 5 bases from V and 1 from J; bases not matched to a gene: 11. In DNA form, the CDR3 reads TGTGCCAGCAGTATTCATCGACAGGGCAGTTCCTACGAGCAGTACTTC. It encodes CASSIHRQGSSYEQYF.

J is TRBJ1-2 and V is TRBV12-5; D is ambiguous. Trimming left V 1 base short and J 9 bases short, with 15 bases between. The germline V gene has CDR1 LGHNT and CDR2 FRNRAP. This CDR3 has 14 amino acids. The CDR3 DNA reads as TGTGCTAGTGGTTTGGGGGGTATAAATAGTAGCTACACCTTC. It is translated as CASGLGGINSSYTF.

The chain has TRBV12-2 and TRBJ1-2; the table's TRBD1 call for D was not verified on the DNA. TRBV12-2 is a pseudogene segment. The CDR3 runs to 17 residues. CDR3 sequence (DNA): TGTGCAAGTCGCGCAAGGGGACAGGGGGTTGGAGACTATGGCTACACCTTC. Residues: CASRARGQGVGDYGYTF.

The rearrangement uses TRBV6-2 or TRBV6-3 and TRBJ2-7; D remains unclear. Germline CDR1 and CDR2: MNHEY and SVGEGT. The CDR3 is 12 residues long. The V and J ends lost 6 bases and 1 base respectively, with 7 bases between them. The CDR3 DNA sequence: TGTGCCAGCAGCTGGGCGTCCTACGAGCAGTACTTC. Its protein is CASSWASYEQYF.

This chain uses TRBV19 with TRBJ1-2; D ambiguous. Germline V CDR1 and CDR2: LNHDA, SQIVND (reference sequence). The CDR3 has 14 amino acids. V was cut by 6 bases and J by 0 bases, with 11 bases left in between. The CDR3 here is CASRVAGTNYGYTF. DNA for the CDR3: TGTGCCAGTAGAGTCGCGGGGACTAACTATGGCTACACCTTC.

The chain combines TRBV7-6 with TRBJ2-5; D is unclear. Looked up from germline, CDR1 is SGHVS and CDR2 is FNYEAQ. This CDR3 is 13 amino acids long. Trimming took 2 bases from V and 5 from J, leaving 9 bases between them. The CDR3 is CASSLLAGETQYF. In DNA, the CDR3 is TGTGCCAGCAGCTTACTCGCTGGGGAGACCCAGTACTTC.

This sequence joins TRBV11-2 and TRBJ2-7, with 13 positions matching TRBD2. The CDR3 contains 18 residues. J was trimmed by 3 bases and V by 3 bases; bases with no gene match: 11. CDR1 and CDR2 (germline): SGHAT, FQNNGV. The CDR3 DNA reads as TGTGCCAGCAGCTTTAGGACTAGCGGGGGCCTAACCCTCTACGAGCAGTACTTC. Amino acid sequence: CASSFRTSGGLTLYEQYF.

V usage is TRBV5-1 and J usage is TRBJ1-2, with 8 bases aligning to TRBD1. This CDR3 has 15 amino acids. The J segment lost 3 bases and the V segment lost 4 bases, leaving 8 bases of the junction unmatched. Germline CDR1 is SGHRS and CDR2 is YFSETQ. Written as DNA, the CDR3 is TGCGCCAGCAGCGCGACAGGGGTCGGGGACTATGGCTACACCTTC. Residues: CASSATGVGDYGYTF. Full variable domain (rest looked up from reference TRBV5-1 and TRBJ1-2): KAGVTQTPRYLIKTRGQQVTLSCSPISGHRSVSWYQQTPGQGLQFLFEYFSETQRNKGNFPGRFSGRQFSNSRSEMNVSTLELGDSALYLCASSATGVGDYGYTFGSGTRLTVV.

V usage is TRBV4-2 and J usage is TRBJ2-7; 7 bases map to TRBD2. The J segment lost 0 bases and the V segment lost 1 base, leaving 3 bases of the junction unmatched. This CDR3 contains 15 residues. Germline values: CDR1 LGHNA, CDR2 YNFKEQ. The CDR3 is CASSQVGGYSYEQYF. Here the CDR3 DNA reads TGTGCCAGCAGCCAAGTCGGGGGGTACTCCTACGAGCAGTACTTC.

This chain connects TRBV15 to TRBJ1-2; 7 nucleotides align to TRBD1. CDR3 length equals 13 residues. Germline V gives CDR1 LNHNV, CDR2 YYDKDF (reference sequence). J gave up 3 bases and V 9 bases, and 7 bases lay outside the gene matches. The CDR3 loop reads CATREGADYGYTF. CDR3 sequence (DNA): TGTGCCACGAGAGAGGGGGCCGACTATGGCTACACCTTC. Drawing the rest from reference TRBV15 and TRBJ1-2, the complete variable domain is DAMVIQNPRYQVTQFGKPVTLSCSQTLNHNVMYWYQQKSSQAPKLLFHYYDKDFNNEADTPDNFQSRRPNTSFCFLDIRSPGLGDTAMYLCATREGADYGYTFGSGTRLTVV.

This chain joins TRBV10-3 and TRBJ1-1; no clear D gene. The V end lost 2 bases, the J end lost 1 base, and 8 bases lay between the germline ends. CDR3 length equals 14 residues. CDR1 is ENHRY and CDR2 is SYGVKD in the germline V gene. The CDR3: CAISEDGKNTEAFF. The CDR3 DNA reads TGTGCCATCAGTGAGGACGGTAAGAACACTGAAGCTTTCTTT.

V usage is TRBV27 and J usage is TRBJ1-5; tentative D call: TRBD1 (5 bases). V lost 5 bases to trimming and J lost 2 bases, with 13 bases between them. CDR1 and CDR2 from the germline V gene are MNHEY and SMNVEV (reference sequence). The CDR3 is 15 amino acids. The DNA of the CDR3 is TGTGCCAGCAGTCCAGGGTTTAGCGGCAATCAGCCCCAGCATTTT. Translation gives CASSPGFSGNQPQHF.

The CDR3: CASSQSRTTGGAFF. Here the CDR3 DNA reads TGTGCCAGCAGCCAGTCTAGAACTACAGGCGGAGCTTTCTTT. The chain is built from TRBV4-2 and TRBJ1-1, with D perhaps TRBD1 (5 bases). The V end was cut by 3 bases, the J end by 10 bases, with 18 bases between. This CDR3 spans 14 amino acids. Germline V gene sequence: CDR1 LGHNA, CDR2 YNFKEQ.

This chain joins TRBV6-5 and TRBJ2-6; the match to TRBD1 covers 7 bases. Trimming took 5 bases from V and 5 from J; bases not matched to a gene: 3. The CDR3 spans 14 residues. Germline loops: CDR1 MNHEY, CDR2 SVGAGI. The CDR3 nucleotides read TGTGCCAGCAGTCGACAGGGCTGGGCCAACGTCCTGACTTTC. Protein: CASSRQGWANVLTF.

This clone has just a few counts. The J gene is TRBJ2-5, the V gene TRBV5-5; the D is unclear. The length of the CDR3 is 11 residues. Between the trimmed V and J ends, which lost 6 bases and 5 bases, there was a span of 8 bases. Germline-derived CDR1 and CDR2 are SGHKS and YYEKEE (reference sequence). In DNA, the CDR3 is TGTGCCAGCACTCATTCCGAGACCCAGTACTTC. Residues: CASTHSETQYF.